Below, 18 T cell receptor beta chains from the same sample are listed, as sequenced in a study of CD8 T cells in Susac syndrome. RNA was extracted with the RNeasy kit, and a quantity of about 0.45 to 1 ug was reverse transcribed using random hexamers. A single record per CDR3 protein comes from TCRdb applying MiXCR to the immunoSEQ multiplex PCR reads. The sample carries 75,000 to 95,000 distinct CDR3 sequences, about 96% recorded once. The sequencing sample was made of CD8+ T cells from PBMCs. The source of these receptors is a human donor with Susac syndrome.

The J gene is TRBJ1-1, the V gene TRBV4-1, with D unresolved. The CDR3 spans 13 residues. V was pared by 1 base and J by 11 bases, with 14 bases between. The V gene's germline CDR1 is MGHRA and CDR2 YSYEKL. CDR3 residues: CASSQGSVTPAFF. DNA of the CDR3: TGCGCCAGCAGCCAAGGGTCAGTCACACCGGCTTTCTTT.

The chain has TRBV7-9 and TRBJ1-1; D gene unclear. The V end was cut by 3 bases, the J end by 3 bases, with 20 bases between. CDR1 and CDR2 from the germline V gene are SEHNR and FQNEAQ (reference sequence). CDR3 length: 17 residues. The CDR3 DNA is TGTGCCAGCAGCTTCCCATACTCGGTAACTGGAGACACTGAAGCTTTCTTT. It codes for CASSFPYSVTGDTEAFF.

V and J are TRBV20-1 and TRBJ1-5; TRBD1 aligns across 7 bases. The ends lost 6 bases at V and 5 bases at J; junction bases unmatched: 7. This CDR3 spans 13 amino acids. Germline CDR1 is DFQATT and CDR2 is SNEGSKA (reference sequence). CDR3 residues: CSARGGRDQPQHF. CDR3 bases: TGCAGTGCCCGAGGGGGCAGGGATCAGCCCCAGCATTTT.

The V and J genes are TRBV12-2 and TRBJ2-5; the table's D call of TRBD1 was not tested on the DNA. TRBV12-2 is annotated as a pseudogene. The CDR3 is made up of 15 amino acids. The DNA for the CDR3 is TGTGCAAGTCGCCCCCGGACAGAGGTCCAAGAGACCCAGTACTTC. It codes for CASRPRTEVQETQYF.

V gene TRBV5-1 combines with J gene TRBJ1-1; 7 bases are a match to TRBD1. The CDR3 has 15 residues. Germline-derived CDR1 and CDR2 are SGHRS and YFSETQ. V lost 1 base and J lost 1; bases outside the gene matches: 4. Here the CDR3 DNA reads TGCGCCAGCAGCTTGAATACAGGGGCGAACACTGAAGCTTTCTTT. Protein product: CASSLNTGANTEAFF.

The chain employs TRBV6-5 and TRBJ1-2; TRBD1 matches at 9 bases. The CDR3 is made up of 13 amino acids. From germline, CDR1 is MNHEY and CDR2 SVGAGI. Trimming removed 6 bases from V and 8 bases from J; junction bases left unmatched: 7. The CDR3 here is CASRTGGIEGYTF. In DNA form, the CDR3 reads TGTGCCAGCAGGACAGGGGGAATAGAAGGCTACACCTTC.

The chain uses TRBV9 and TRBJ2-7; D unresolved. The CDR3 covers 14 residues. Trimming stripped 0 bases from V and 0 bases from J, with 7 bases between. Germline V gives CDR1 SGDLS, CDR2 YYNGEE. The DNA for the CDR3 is TGTGCCAGCAGCGTAGGGCGTTCCTCCTACGAGCAGTACTTC. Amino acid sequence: CASSVGRSSYEQYF.

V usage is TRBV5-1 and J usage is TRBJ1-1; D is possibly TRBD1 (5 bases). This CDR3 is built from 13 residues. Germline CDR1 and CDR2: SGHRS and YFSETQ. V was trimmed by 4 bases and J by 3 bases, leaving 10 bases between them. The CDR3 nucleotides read TGCGCCAGCAGCCTAGGGACGTACACTGAAGCTTTCTTT. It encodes CASSLGTYTEAFF.

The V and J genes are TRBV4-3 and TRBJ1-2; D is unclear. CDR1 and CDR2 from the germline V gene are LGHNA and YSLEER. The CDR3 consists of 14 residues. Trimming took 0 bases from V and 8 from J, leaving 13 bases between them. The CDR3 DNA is TGCGCCAGCAGCCAAGACAGGACGCCTGGCGGCTACACCTTC. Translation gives CASSQDRTPGGYTF.

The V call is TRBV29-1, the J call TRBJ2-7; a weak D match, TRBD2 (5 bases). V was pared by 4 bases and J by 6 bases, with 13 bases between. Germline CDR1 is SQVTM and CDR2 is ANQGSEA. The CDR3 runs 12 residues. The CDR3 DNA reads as TGCAGCGTTGGGGCTAGCACGGGCGAGCAGTACTTC. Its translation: CSVGASTGEQYF.

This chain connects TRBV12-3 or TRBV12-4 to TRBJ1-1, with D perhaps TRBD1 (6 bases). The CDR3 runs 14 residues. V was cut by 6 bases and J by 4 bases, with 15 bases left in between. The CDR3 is CASSHRERGTEAFF. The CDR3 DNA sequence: TGTGCCAGCAGCCACAGGGAAAGAGGCACTGAAGCTTTCTTT.

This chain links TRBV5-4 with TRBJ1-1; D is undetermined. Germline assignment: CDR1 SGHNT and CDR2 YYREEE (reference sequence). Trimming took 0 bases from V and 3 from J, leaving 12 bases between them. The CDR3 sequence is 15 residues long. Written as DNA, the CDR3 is TGTGCCAGCAGCTTGGCCAACACCGCCGACACTGAAGCTTTCTTT. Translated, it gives CASSLANTADTEAFF.

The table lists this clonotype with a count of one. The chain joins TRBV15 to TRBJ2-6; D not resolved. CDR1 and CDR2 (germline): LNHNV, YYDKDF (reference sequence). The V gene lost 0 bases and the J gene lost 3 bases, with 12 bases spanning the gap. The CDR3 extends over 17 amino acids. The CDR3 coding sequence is TGTGCCACCAGCAGAGACTCCCGAATCGGTGGGGCCAACGTCCTGACTTTC. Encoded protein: CATSRDSRIGGANVLTF.

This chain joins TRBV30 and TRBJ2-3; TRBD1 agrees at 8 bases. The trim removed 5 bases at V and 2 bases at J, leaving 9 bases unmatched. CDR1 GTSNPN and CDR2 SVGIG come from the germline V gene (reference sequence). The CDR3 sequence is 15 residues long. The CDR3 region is CAWGGQGTYTDTQYF. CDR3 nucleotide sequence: TGTGCCTGGGGAGGACAGGGAACCTACACAGATACGCAGTATTTT.

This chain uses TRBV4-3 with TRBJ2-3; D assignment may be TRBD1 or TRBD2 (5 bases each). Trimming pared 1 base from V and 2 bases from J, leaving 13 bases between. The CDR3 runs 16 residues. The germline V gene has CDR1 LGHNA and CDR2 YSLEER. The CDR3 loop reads CASSQVSGRTTDTQYF. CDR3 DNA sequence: TGCGCCAGCAGCCAAGTATCGGGACGGACCACAGATACGCAGTATTTT.

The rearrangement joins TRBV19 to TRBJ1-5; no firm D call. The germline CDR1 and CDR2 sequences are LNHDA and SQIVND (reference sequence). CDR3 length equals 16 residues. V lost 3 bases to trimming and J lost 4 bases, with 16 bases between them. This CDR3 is CASSIYHGSGNQPQHF. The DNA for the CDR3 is TGTGCCAGTAGTATCTATCACGGGTCCGGGAATCAGCCCCAGCATTTT.

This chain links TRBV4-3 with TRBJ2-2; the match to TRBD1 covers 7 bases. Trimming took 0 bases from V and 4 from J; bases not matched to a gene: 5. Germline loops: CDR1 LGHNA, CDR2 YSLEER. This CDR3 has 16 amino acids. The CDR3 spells CASSQDRDRFTGELFF. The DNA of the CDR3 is TGCGCCAGCAGCCAAGATAGGGACAGATTCACCGGGGAGCTGTTTTTT.

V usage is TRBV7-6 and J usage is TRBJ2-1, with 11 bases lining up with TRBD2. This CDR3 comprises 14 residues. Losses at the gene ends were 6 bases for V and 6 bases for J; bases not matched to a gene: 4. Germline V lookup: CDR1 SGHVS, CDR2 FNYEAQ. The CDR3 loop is CASSTSGGSNEQFF. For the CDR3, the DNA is TGTGCCAGCAGTACTAGCGGGGGAAGCAATGAGCAGTTCTTC.